The 6 T cell receptor beta chains in this list originate from one sample, sequenced in a study of T-cell reconstitution after alpha-beta-depleted transplantation in children. Unique molecular identifiers were built into the TCRbeta library. TCRdb used MiXCR to reprocess the PCR reads, holding one entry per CDR3 protein. Among some 200,000 distinct CDR3 sequences listed, roughly 8.1% were seen once. This specimen was PBMCs, mostly from graft donor cells, taken 360 days after TCRalphabeta/CD19-depleted stem cell transplant. The source of these receptors is a male patient aged 2-15 years who had a stem cell transplant for acute myeloid leukemia, so the T cells may come from the graft donor.

There are a few counts of this clonotype. V is TRBV6-5 and J is TRBJ1-1, with D possibly being TRBD1 (6 bases). The germline gives CDR1 MNHEY, CDR2 SVGAGI. The CDR3 has 15 residues. V was shortened by 6 bases and J by 1 base, with 15 bases between the two germline ends. The DNA for the CDR3 is TGTGCCAGCAGATACAGGGACGGTGGGAACACTGAAGCTTTCTTT. Protein sequence: CASRYRDGGNTEAFF.

This clonotype appeared many times. V and J are TRBV20-1 and TRBJ1-5; D is perhaps TRBD1 (5 bases). Deletions cut 3 bases from V and 4 bases from J, with 7 bases between. CDR3 length: 12 residues. Germline V CDR1 and CDR2: DFQATT, SNEGSKA (reference sequence). CDR3 region: CSASTGNQPQHF. CDR3 DNA: TGCAGTGCTAGTACAGGAAATCAGCCCCAGCATTTT.

This clonotype was counted at least ten times. J is TRBJ2-1 and V is TRBV7-8; a possible D gene is TRBD2 (6 bases). CDR3 length equals 19 residues. Germline-derived CDR1 and CDR2 are SGHVS and FQNEAQ. The germline V and J ends were trimmed by 0 bases and 0 bases, with 18 bases remaining between them. The CDR3 protein is CASSLAKAGLISSYNEQFF. CDR3 DNA: TGTGCCAGCAGCTTAGCCAAGGCGGGGTTGATCAGCTCCTACAATGAGCAGTTCTTC. Full variable domain (remainder filled in from reference TRBV7-8 and TRBJ2-1): GAGVSQSPRYKVAKRGQDVALRCDPISGHVSLFWYQQALGQGPEFLTYFQNEAQLDKSGLPSDRFFAERPEGSVSTLKIQRTQQEDSAVYLCASSLAKAGLISSYNEQFFGPGTRLTVL.

The J gene is TRBJ2-5, the V gene TRBV28; D might be TRBD1 or TRBD2, each matching 6 bases. V was pared by 7 bases and J by 5 bases, with 14 bases between. Germline lookup yields CDR1 MDHEN and CDR2 SYDVKM. The CDR3 extends over 13 amino acids. The CDR3 reads CASNSGARETQYF. The CDR3 region has the DNA TGTGCCAGCAATTCGGGGGCTCGGGAGACCCAGTACTTC.

The table lists this clonotype with many counts. This chain connects TRBV20-1 to TRBJ2-7, with a weak D call TRBD2 (5 bases). This CDR3 is built from 13 residues. V gave up 8 bases and J gave up 4 bases, with 18 bases separating them. Germline loops: CDR1 DFQATT, CDR2 SNEGSKA (reference sequence). Written as DNA, the CDR3 is TGCAGTACGCATTCTAGCAGCCGATACGAGCAGTACTTC. Translation gives CSTHSSSRYEQYF.

This clonotype was observed at least ten times. The rearrangement joins TRBV11-2 to TRBJ2-1; D not certain. This CDR3 contains 13 residues. Germline V gene sequence: CDR1 SGHAT, CDR2 FQNNGV. Trimming took off 0 bases at V and 7 bases at J, with 7 bases between the two ends. The CDR3 spells CASSLDYGNEQFF. In DNA, the CDR3 is TGTGCCAGCAGCTTAGACTACGGAAATGAGCAGTTCTTC.